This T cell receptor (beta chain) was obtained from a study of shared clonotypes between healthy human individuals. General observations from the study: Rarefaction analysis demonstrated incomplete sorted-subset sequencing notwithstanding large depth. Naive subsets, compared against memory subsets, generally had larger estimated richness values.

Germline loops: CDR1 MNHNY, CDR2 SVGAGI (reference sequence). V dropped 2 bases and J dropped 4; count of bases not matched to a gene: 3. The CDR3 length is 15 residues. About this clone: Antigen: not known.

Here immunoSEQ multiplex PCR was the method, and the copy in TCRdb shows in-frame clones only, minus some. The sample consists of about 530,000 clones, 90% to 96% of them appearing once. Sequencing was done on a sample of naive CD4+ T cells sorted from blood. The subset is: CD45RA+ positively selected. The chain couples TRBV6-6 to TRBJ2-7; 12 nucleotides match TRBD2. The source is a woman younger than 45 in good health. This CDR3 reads CASSYPTSGRYEQYF. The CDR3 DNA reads TGTGCCAGCAGTTACCCAACTAGCGGGAGGTACGAGCAGTACTTC.